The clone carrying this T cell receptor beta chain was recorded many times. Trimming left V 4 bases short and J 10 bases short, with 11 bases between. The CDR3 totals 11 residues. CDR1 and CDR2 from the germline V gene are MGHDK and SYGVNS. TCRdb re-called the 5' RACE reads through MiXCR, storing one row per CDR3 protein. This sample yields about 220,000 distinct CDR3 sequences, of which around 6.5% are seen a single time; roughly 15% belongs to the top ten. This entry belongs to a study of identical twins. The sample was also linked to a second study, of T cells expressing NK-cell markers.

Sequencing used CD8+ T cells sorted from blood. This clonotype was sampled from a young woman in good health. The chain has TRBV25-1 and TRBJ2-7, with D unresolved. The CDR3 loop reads CASSVRTEQYF. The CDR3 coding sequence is TGTGCCAGCAGTGTACGGACGGAACAGTACTTC.